These T cell receptor beta chains were read from a single sample in a study of blood T cell repertoires in COVID-19. Generated by immunoSEQ multiplex PCR, the TCRdb table keeps only in-frame clones and is missing some. The sample yields approximately 98,000 clones, 88% seen once. Sequenced sample: peripheral blood. These TCRs come from a human donor in a cohort sampled during active COVID-19. Both conserved end residues are part of each CDR3. D genes are given only for firm matches. Part of the rows lack a size; the others show once, few, many or a class for expanded clones.

V	size	J	D	length	DNA	CDR3
TRBV30	.	TRBJ1-1	.	11	TGTGCCTGGGATACCGGGACTAAAGCTTTCTTT	CAWDTGTKAFF
TRBV7-3	.	TRBJ2-3	TRBD2	15	TGTGCCAGCAGCTTATTTGGCGGGAGAACAGATACGCAGTATTTT	CASSLFGGRTDTQYF
TRBV27	once	TRBJ2-7	.	15	TGTGCCACCGGATGGGGCCTAGGAGACTCCTACGAGCAGTACTTC	CATGWGLGDSYEQYF
TRBV4-1	.	TRBJ2-1	.	14	TGCGCCAGCAGCCCAGTGGAGTCCTACAATGAGCAGTTCTTC	CASSPVESYNEQFF
TRBV5-1	.	TRBJ2-1	TRBD1	14	TGCGCCAGCAGCTTGGCCGGACAGGCCAATGAGCAGTTCTTC	CASSLAGQANEQFF
TRBV28	.	TRBJ1-3	.	14	TGTGCCAGTAGACCAGGGGTAATTGGAAACACCATATATTTT	CASRPGVIGNTIYF
TRBV7-9	.	TRBJ2-7	.	15	TGTGCCAGCAGCTTAGTTTTGGACATTTCCTACGAGCAGTACTTC	CASSLVLDISYEQYF
TRBV19	.	TRBJ2-3	.	18	TGTGCCAGTAGTATAGATGAAAATCCAGCGGGACATCGAGATACGCAGTATTTT	CASSIDENPAGHRDTQYF
TRBV10-2	.	TRBJ2-2	.	13	TGCGCCAGCAGCCAGACAGTTACCGGGGAGCTGTTTTTT	CASSQTVTGELFF
TRBV5-6	.	TRBJ1-1	TRBD1	14	TGTGCCAGCAGCGGAGACAGGGGGAACACTGAAGCTTTCTTT	CASSGDRGNTEAFF
TRBV6-5	few	TRBJ2-5	TRBD1	14	TGTGCCAGCAGGCGGACAGGGGGGTCAGAGACCCAGTACTTC	CASRRTGGSETQYF
TRBV5-1	.	TRBJ1-4	TRBD1	17	TGCGCCAGCAGCTTGGATCCCAGGGGGCAAACTAATGAAAAACTGTTTTTT	CASSLDPRGQTNEKLFF
TRBV9	.	TRBJ1-4	.	14	TGTGCCAGCAGCGGGGGGTCAGGGGATGAAAAACTGTTTTTT	CASSGGSGDEKLFF
TRBV28	.	TRBJ1-6	.	14	TGTGCCAGCAGTTTCCACGAGGGTAATTCACCCCTCCACTTT	CASSFHEGNSPLHF
TRBV30	.	TRBJ2-7	.	14	TGTGCCTGGAGTTTTACTCTAGGAGACTACGAGCAGTACTTC	CAWSFTLGDYEQYF
TRBV11-3	.	TRBJ2-1	TRBD2	18	TGTGCCAGCAGCTTAGCCCTAGCGGGGGGGCCCTCCTACAATGAGCAGTTCTTC	CASSLALAGGPSYNEQFF
TRBV7-8	.	TRBJ2-1	TRBD2	17	TGTGCCAGCAGCCAGCTCCTTGGGACTAGCGGATACAATGAGCAGTTCTTC	CASSQLLGTSGYNEQFF
TRBV7-2	.	TRBJ1-2	TRBD1	13	TGTGCCAGCAGCCCGGACAGGGAAGGGGGCTACACCTTC	CASSPDREGGYTF
TRBV6-1	.	TRBJ1-6	.	15	TGTGCCAGCAGTGAAGCCGGGGTTGGAGGATCACCCCTCCACTTT	CASSEAGVGGSPLHF
TRBV3-1/TRBV3-2	.	TRBJ2-3	TRBD2	17	TGTGCCAGCAGCCAAGAACTAGCGGGGGGGCCGTCAGATACGCAGTATTTT	CASSQELAGGPSDTQYF
TRBV12-5	.	TRBJ2-3	.	14	TGTGCTAGTGGTTTAGGACAGCCGACAGATACGCAGTATTTT	CASGLGQPTDTQYF
TRBV29-1	once	TRBJ2-1	TRBD1	12	TGCAGCGTTGAAGGGACAGGGGGCGCGGAGTTCTTC	CSVEGTGGAEFF
TRBV2	.	TRBJ1-4	TRBD1	17	TGTGCCAGCGGAAGGGGACAGGGGAGCGGAACTAATGAAAAACTGTTTTTT	CASGRGQGSGTNEKLFF
TRBV18	.	TRBJ1-2	.	12	TGTGCCAGCTCGGGGGGTGAAGATGGCTACACCTTC	CASSGGEDGYTF
TRBV20-1	once	TRBJ2-1	TRBD2	17	TGCAGTGCTAGTATCCTCGGACTAGCGGGACCTTACAATGAGCAGTTCTTC	CSASILGLAGPYNEQFF
TRBV14	.	TRBJ2-1	TRBD2	16	TGTGCCAGCAGCCACCAGCCGGGACTAGTCTACAATGAGCAGTTCTTC	CASSHQPGLVYNEQFF
TRBV27	.	TRBJ2-1	TRBD2	16	TGTGCCAGCAGTTTATGGGGCGGGAGAGTCAACAATGAGCAGTTCTTC	CASSLWGGRVNNEQFF
TRBV27	.	TRBJ2-2	TRBD1	16	TGTGCCAGCAGTCCGAACAGGGGCTTAAGCACCGGGGAGCTGTTTTTT	CASSPNRGLSTGELFF
TRBV19	.	TRBJ1-2	.	16	TGTGCCAGTAGTACTCCGCCCGGCGGGGTCCCCTATGGCTACACCTTC	CASSTPPGGVPYGYTF
TRBV6-6	.	TRBJ2-7	.	12	TGTGCCAGCCGTCTTCGGGGATACGAGCAGTACTTC	CASRLRGYEQYF
TRBV10-1	.	TRBJ2-1	TRBD2	16	TGCGCCAGCAGTGAGGGGTCAGCGGGGGAGAACAATGAGCAGTTCTTC	CASSEGSAGENNEQFF
TRBV2	.	TRBJ2-3	TRBD1	13	TGTGCCAGCAGAACACAGGGGCCAGATACGCAGTATTTT	CASRTQGPDTQYF
TRBV29-1	.	TRBJ2-1	TRBD1	14	TGCAGCGTTTTGGCCAGGGGGAGCCACAATGAGCAGTTCTTC	CSVLARGSHNEQFF
TRBV4-1	.	TRBJ2-7	.	16	TGCGCCAGCAGCCAAGTCGCGGGTTCCTCCTCCTACGAGCAGTACTTC	CASSQVAGSSSYEQYF
TRBV27	.	TRBJ1-2	.	13	TGTGCCAGCAGTGTCCGGGGAATCGATGGCTACACCTTC	CASSVRGIDGYTF
TRBV3-1/TRBV3-2	.	TRBJ1-6	.	15	TGTGCCAGCAGCCAAGGGACAGTACTCGATTCACCCCTCCACTTT	CASSQGTVLDSPLHF
TRBV7-8	.	TRBJ1-2	TRBD1	15	TGTGCCAGCAGCTCGACAGGGGGCTTTAACTATGGCTACACCTTC	CASSSTGGFNYGYTF
TRBV5-4	.	TRBJ1-1	.	14	TGTGCCAGCAGTCCTATGGGGGGGAACACTGAAGCTTTCTTT	CASSPMGGNTEAFF
TRBV19	few	TRBJ1-4	.	15	TGTGCCAGTAACCTACAGGGTTCAACTAATGAAAAACTGTTTTTT	CASNLQGSTNEKLFF
TRBV27	.	TRBJ1-2	.	16	TGTGCCAGCAGTTTATCGTTGGCGGCGGGGGACTATGGCTACACCTTC	CASSLSLAAGDYGYTF
TRBV9	once	TRBJ1-1	.	14	TGTGCCAGCAGCGTAGCGGCAGGGAACACTGAAGCTTTCTTT	CASSVAAGNTEAFF
TRBV29-1	.	TRBJ1-1	.	13	TGCAGCGTTGTCTCAGACTGGCGCACTGAAGCTTTCTTT	CSVVSDWRTEAFF
TRBV19	.	TRBJ1-5	.	18	TGTGCCAGTAGTATCCTCCCGCTAACGACAGCAAGCAATCAGCCCCAGCATTTT	CASSILPLTTASNQPQHF
TRBV15	.	TRBJ1-1	.	14	TGTGCCACCAGCGATACAGACCTAAACACTGAAGCTTTCTTT	CATSDTDLNTEAFF
TRBV7-8	once	TRBJ1-3	.	11	TGTGCCACCTTATCTGGAAACACCATATATTTT	CATLSGNTIYF
TRBV6-1	.	TRBJ2-2	TRBD2	16	TGTGCCAGCAGTGAGGCGGGGGGGCTCGACACCGGGGAGCTGTTTTTT	CASSEAGGLDTGELFF
TRBV2	.	TRBJ2-7	.	13	TGTGCCAGCAGTGTTAGTCCCAATACGGGGCAGTACTTC	CASSVSPNTGQYF
TRBV7-9	.	TRBJ2-1	TRBD1	15	TGTGCCAGCAGCACTGGACAGGGAAACAGGAATGAGCAGTTCTTC	CASSTGQGNRNEQFF
TRBV19	.	TRBJ2-7	.	13	TGTGCCAGTAAACCCATCCCGGGGAACGAGCAGTACTTC	CASKPIPGNEQYF
TRBV7-3	.	TRBJ1-4	.	15	TGTGCCAGCAGCGCCTCAGGGTCACGAAATGAAAAACTGTTTTTT	CASSASGSRNEKLFF
TRBV6-1	.	TRBJ2-1	TRBD1	15	TGTGCCAGCAGTGATCCCCGGACAGGGGGGAATGAGCAGTTCTTC	CASSDPRTGGNEQFF
TRBV6-5	.	TRBJ1-5	.	14	TGTGCCAGCAGTTACAGCAGGGTCGGTCAGCCCCAGCATTTT	CASSYSRVGQPQHF
TRBV28	.	TRBJ1-5	TRBD1	15	TGTGCCAGCAGTCGACGGGGACAGGGAACCCAGCCCCAGCATTTT	CASSRRGQGTQPQHF
TRBV6-6	few	TRBJ1-5	TRBD1	13	TGTGCCAGCAGTACAGGGGGCGTTCAGCCCCAGCATTTT	CASSTGGVQPQHF